This T cell receptor beta chain was captured by sequencing in a study of CD4 T cells in relation to SARS-CoV-2 and coronaviruses. For the study at large: ViraFEST: approximately 10-day antigen culture of PBMCs, then TCR beta CDR3 sequencing.

Repertoires were generated with immunoSEQ multiplex PCR, while TCRdb's copy carries only in-frame clones and drops some. The sample consists of more than 15,000 clones, around 80% of them appearing once. The unexposed donors gave CD4+ T cells in 2011-2018, prior to COVID-19. The cells were cultured for approximately ten days before CD4+ T cells were isolated. Cells permitting, SARS-CoV-2 S/N and four cold-coronavirus spikes were tested on unexposed-donor CD4+ T cells. About this clone itself: Its antigen is not identified.

The TCR comes from a human donor in good health. Source material: CD4+ T cells from PBMCs, cultured in vitro.

CDR3 amino acids: CASSLGRTRLTDTQYF. CDR3 sequence (DNA): TGTGCCAGCAGCTTAGGTCGGACGCGACTCACAGATACGCAGTATTTT. The V call is TRBV11-2, the J call TRBJ2-3; D uncertain. The CDR3 covers 16 residues. The germline V and J ends were trimmed by 1 base and 2 bases, with 13 bases remaining between them. Germline-derived CDR1 and CDR2 are SGHAT and FQNNGV.